This T cell receptor (beta chain) was identified during a study of shared clonotypes between healthy human individuals. The CDR3 spans 14 residues. V dropped 6 bases and J dropped 1; count of bases not matched to a gene: 5. The germline V gene encodes CDR1 LNHDA and CDR2 SQIVND (reference sequence). Method: immunoSEQ multiplex PCR; TCRdb's copy keeps in-frame clones and lacks some. Among 470,000 or so clones listed, approximately 81% were seen once. Sequenced sample: PBMCs. V is TRBV19 and J is TRBJ1-1, with 7 positions matching TRBD1. This clonotype was obtained from a woman aged 40 to 50 in good health. Some clones in this sample may be carry-over from other donors' samples. This CDR3 is CASRLDRENTEAFF. As DNA, the CDR3 is TGTGCCAGTAGACTCGACAGGGAGAACACTGAAGCTTTCTTT.